A selection of T cell receptor beta chains follows, all from one sample in a study of shared clonotypes between healthy human individuals. Sequencing used immunoSEQ multiplex PCR; TCRdb keeps in-frame clones, though not all of them. The table lists over 2 million clones, about 95% of them singletons. The specimen was naive CD4+ T cells sorted from blood. The source is a man aged 18-30 years in good health. Each CDR3 is given with its conserved first and last residue. A D gene is named only where the DNA matches it firmly. Clone size is stated in some rows and not others, as once, few, many or a class when expanded.

V gene	D gene	clone size	J gene	CDR3 DNA	CDR3 protein
TRBV5-4	NA	NA	TRBJ2-3	TGTGCCAGCAGCGGGGGACCTTCAGGGACCACATATACGCAGTATTTT	CASSGGPSGTTYTQYF
TRBV7-9	TRBD2	NA	TRBJ2-7	TGTGCCAGCAGCCCACGGGGGGGGACTAGCGGTTCCGCGGCCTACGAGCAGTACTTC	CASSPRGGTSGSAAYEQYF
TRBV7-9	NA	once	TRBJ2-3	TGTGCCAGCAGCTGGAGAGATACGCAGTATTTT	CASSWRDTQYF
TRBV4-2	NA	NA	TRBJ2-2	TGTGCCAGCAGCCAAGTTGGCAGGGGAGGGACCGGGGAGCTGTTTTTT	CASSQVGRGGTGELFF
TRBV5-4	TRBD1	once	TRBJ1-3	TGTGCCAGCAGCTGGGACAGGGGTACGTCAGGAAACACCATATATTTT	CASSWDRGTSGNTIYF
TRBV5-4	NA	NA	TRBJ2-1	TGTGCCAGCAGCCCCGCGACCCTTTTGCCGTTGGATGGGCAGTTCTTC	CASSPATLLPLDGQFF
TRBV27	NA	once	TRBJ1-3	TGTGCCAGCAGTTTCTACCCACGGGGGGCTGGAAACACCATATATTTT	CASSFYPRGAGNTIYF
TRBV4-1	NA	NA	TRBJ1-3	TGCGCCAGCAGCCAAGTTCGCGGCGGAAACACCATATATTTT	CASSQVRGGNTIYF
TRBV29-1	TRBD2	NA	TRBJ2-3	TGCAGCGTCGCAGGACTAGCGGGCACAGATACGCAGTATTTT	CSVAGLAGTDTQYF
TRBV5-6	NA	NA	TRBJ2-1	TGTGCCAGCAGCTTGGAAAGGAGCCAGCAGTTCTTC	CASSLERSQQFF
TRBV20-1	NA	NA	TRBJ1-1	TGCAGTGGAGCGGAGAACACTGAAGCTTTCTTT	CSGAENTEAFF
TRBV28	TRBD1	NA	TRBJ1-2	TGTGCCAGCAGTGGCAGGGGGCGAGGTGGCTACACCTTC	CASSGRGRGGYTF
TRBV19	NA	NA	TRBJ1-6	TGTGCCAGTAGTAACCCGACCCGCTCCTATAATTCACCCCTCCACTTT	CASSNPTRSYNSPLHF
TRBV5-4	TRBD1	NA	TRBJ1-4	TGTGCCAGCAGCGGGACAGGCACCGAAAAACTGTTTTTT	CASSGTGTEKLFF
TRBV2	NA	NA	TRBJ2-1	TGTGCCAGCGGGGTGAACAATGAGCAGTTCTTC	CASGVNNEQFF
TRBV5-6	NA	NA	TRBJ1-4	TGTGCCAGCAGCTCTTGGGGACCTAATGAAAAACTGTTTTTT	CASSSWGPNEKLFF
TRBV2	NA	NA	TRBJ1-4	TGTGCCAGCTCGCCCAACCCGGTCGTAGTGACAACTAATGAAAAACTGTTTTTT	CASSPNPVVVTTNEKLFF
TRBV19	TRBD1	NA	TRBJ1-2	TGTGCCAGTAGTAGGGACAGGGGCGCCGGCGGCTACACCTTC	CASSRDRGAGGYTF
TRBV7-7	TRBD2	NA	TRBJ2-5	TGTGCTAGCAGCTTAGCGGGTGGGGAGACCCAGTACTTC	CASSLAGGETQYF
TRBV4-1	NA	once	TRBJ2-1	TGCGCCAGCAGCCAAGGTAGCGTTTACAATGAGCAGTTCTTC	CASSQGSVYNEQFF
TRBV10-2	TRBD1	NA	TRBJ1-6	TGCGCCAGCAGTGAGCGGGGACAGGGGAATTCACCCCTCCACTTT	CASSERGQGNSPLHF
TRBV11-2	NA	NA	TRBJ1-6	TGTGCCAGCAGCATCAGACAGTTTAATTCACCCCTCCACTTT	CASSIRQFNSPLHF
TRBV10-1	TRBD2	NA	TRBJ2-3	TGCGCCAGCAATCCCGGGACTAGCGGGACGGATACGCAGTATTTT	CASNPGTSGTDTQYF
TRBV4-3	TRBD1	NA	TRBJ1-3	TGCGCCAGCAGCCCGACAGGGGTGGGAAACACCATATATTTT	CASSPTGVGNTIYF
TRBV28	NA	NA	TRBJ2-5	TGTGCCAGCAGTCCTTCTTACTTCCAAGAGACCCAGTACTTC	CASSPSYFQETQYF
TRBV5-6	NA	NA	TRBJ1-1	TGTGCCAGCAGCTTGCCGACAGGGAACACTGAAGCTTTCTTT	CASSLPTGNTEAFF
TRBV7-2	NA	NA	TRBJ2-1	TGTGCCAGCAGCTCTGGAGCGGCCTCCTACAATGAGCAGTTCTTC	CASSSGAASYNEQFF
TRBV6-5	NA	NA	TRBJ1-1	TGTGCCAGCAGTTACGCCGGGGCCCGGTCAAACACTGAAGCTTTCTTT	CASSYAGARSNTEAFF
TRBV5-1	NA	NA	TRBJ1-4	TGCGCCAGCAGCTTGAATAGCTCGCCAGCCAACGAAAAACTGTTTTTT	CASSLNSSPANEKLFF
TRBV2	NA	NA	TRBJ1-5	TGTGCCAGCAGTCGTCAGGACTATAGCAATCAGCCCCAGCATTTT	CASSRQDYSNQPQHF
TRBV2	TRBD1	NA	TRBJ1-6	TGTGCCAGCGGAACACCGGGACAGGCCGCTTCACCCCTCCACTTT	CASGTPGQAASPLHF
TRBV2	NA	once	TRBJ2-7	TGTGCCAGCAGTGAAGATCAGGGTTACGAGCAGTACTTC	CASSEDQGYEQYF
TRBV5-1	NA	NA	TRBJ2-2	TGCGCCAGCGCTCAGGGATTGAGCACCGGGGAGCTGTTTTTT	CASAQGLSTGELFF
TRBV4-1	NA	NA	TRBJ1-4	TGCGCCAGCAGCCAAGATCTGCCAGCCGGGGATGAAAAACTGTTTTTT	CASSQDLPAGDEKLFF
TRBV4-3	TRBD1	NA	TRBJ1-3	TGCGCCAGCAGCCAAGTCACGACAGGGACCCTGGGAAACACCATATATTTT	CASSQVTTGTLGNTIYF
TRBV5-1	NA	NA	TRBJ2-2	TGCGCCAGCAGCTTGGGAGGGGCTGTGAGGGAGCTGTTTTTT	CASSLGGAVRELFF
TRBV23-1	TRBD1	NA	TRBJ1-2	TGCGCCAGCAGTCGCCCATCCAGGGACAGAACCTCGCGTGGCTACACCTTC	CASSRPSRDRTSRGYTF
TRBV18	TRBD2	once	TRBJ2-7	TGTGCCAGCTCACCCGGGACTAGCGGGGGAATGGAGCAGTACTTC	CASSPGTSGGMEQYF
TRBV7-9	TRBD1	NA	TRBJ1-5	TGTGCCAGCAGCTTAGCGGGACAGGGGGCTTTTCAGCCCCAGCATTTT	CASSLAGQGAFQPQHF
TRBV9	NA	NA	TRBJ1-1	TGTGCCAGCAGCGTAGTAAGGGGTGTTAACACTGAAGCTTTCTTT	CASSVVRGVNTEAFF
TRBV4-3	NA	NA	TRBJ1-6	TGCGCCAGCAGCCAAGACAGGGAACATAATTCACCCCTCCACTTT	CASSQDREHNSPLHF
TRBV9	NA	few	TRBJ1-4	TGTGCCAGCAGCGTCGACCGGGGGCTCGGGGAAAAACTGTTTTTT	CASSVDRGLGEKLFF
TRBV28	TRBD1	once	TRBJ1-4	TGTGCCAGCAGTTTAAAGGGGACAGGCTATGAAAAACTGTTTTTT	CASSLKGTGYEKLFF
TRBV6-6	TRBD1	NA	TRBJ1-1	TGTGCCACCGGCAGGGGGGCTGGCACTGAAGCTTTCTTT	CATGRGAGTEAFF
TRBV2	NA	NA	TRBJ2-2	TGTGCCAGCGAGTGGGGGGACAGAGCCACCGGGGAGCTGTTTTTT	CASEWGDRATGELFF
TRBV6-1	NA	NA	TRBJ2-2	TGTGCCAGCAGTGAAGACCAGGCATTGGGGGAGCTGTTTTTT	CASSEDQALGELFF
TRBV28	NA	NA	TRBJ2-7	TGTGCCAGCAGCCCCGGGACACCATACGAGCAGTACTTC	CASSPGTPYEQYF
TRBV7-9	NA	NA	TRBJ1-1	TGTGCCAGCAGTCAAACCCGTTACACTGAAGCTTTCTTT	CASSQTRYTEAFF
TRBV10-3	TRBD1	NA	TRBJ2-2	TGTGCCATCAGTACTAATACAGGGGGCTCGAACACCGGGGAGCTGTTTTTT	CAISTNTGGSNTGELFF
TRBV10-3	NA	NA	TRBJ2-7	TGTGCCATCAGTGAAGGGGTGAAGCAGTACTTC	CAISEGVKQYF
TRBV6-1	NA	NA	TRBJ1-2	TGTGCCAGCAGTGACGCGGGGGGCTTTGGCTACACCTTC	CASSDAGGFGYTF
TRBV5-6	NA	NA	TRBJ2-3	TGTGCCAGCAGCAGGACAGATACGCAGTATTTT	CASSRTDTQYF
TRBV25-1	NA	once	TRBJ1-2	TGTGCCAGCAGTCCCTGGGGGCGGCGGGGCGGCTACACCTTC	CASSPWGRRGGYTF
TRBV4-1	NA	NA	TRBJ1-1	TGCGCCAGCAGCCAGTCCGAGGGTCGAGGGGAAATGAACACTGAAGCTTTCTTT	CASSQSEGRGEMNTEAFF
TRBV2	TRBD2	NA	TRBJ2-3	TGTGCCAGCAGTGAGGGACTAGCGGGCCCCACAGATACGCAGTATTTT	CASSEGLAGPTDTQYF
TRBV27	TRBD1	NA	TRBJ2-5	TGTGCCAGCAGTTCCGGGACAGGGATTGTGGAGACCCAGTACTTC	CASSSGTGIVETQYF